The clone carrying this T cell receptor beta chain was recorded once. Antigen specificity is unknown. Sequencing was performed with immunoSEQ multiplex PCR; in TCRdb, only in-frame clones are kept and a portion is missing. The data show under 150,000 clones, under 95% seen once. The V and J ends lost 5 bases and 10 bases, in that order; junction bases with no gene match: 10. Germline values: CDR1 SEHNR, CDR2 FQNEAQ (reference sequence). This CDR3 comprises 15 residues. This entry is derived from a study of brain T cells in children with intractable seizures. Study-wide results and caveats: Clones missing pre-surgery may reflect undersampling of that blood sample.

Source: peripheral blood, taken at surgery. The source is a boy younger than two with hemimegalencephaly and intractable seizures. V is TRBV7-9 and J is TRBJ1-5; 11 bases are shared with TRBD1. The CDR3 DNA reads TGTGCCAGCAGCCTAGGGACAGGGGGAGGACAACCCCAGCATTTT. Amino acid sequence: CASSLGTGGGQPQHF.